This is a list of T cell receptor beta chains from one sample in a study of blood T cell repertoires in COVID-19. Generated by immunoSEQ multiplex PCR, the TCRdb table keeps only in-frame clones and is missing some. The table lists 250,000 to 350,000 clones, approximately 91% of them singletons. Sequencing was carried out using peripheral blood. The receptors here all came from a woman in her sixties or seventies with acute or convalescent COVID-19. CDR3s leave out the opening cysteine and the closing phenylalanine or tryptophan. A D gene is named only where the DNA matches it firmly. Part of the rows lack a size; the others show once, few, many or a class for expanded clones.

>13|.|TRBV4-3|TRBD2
ASSQLAGGYNEQF
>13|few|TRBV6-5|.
ASSYSRTGTQPQH
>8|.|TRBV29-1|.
SARDYGYT
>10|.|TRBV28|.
ASSFRGYGYT
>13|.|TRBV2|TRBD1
ASRARGTGKNEQF
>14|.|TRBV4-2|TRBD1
ASSPGTGLNTGELF
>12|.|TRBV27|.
ASGAQGSYNEQF
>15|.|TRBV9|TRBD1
ASSGPLTGQGREKLF
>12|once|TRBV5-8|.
ASSLGGAGGTQY
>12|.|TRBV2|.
ASSEALGDQPQH
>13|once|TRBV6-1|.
ASSEQQPGFDTQY
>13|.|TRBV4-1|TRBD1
ASSHLDRENQPQH
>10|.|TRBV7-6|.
ASSPDSNEQY
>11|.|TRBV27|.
ASSLTGSHGYT
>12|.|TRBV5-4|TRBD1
ASSSAGGFSPLH
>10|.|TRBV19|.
ASGTGNTEAF
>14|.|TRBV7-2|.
ASSLGRTRSTDTQY
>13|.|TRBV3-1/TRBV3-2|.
ASSQGRSSYNEQF
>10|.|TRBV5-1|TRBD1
ASSYGQGGYT
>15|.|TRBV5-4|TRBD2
ASSLGTSGRFQETQY
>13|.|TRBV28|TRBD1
ASLPGTARYNEQF
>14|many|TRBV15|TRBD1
ATSRDDRAAGNTIY
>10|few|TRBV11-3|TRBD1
ASSSGGTEQF
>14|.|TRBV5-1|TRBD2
ASSLTGGFLQETQY
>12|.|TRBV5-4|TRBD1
ASSLAGGTGELF
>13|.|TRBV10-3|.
AISESEGSNQPQH
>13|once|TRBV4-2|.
ASSQYDRGAGEQY
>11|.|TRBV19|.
ASSQQRGTEAF
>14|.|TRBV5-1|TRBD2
ASSLGLAASTDTQY
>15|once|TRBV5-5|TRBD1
ASSLGTGGFSGNTIY
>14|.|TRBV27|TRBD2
ASSPGTSSLRNEQF
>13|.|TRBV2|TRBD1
ASGPLGTGEDTQY
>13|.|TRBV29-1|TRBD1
SVRLTGGLIYGYT
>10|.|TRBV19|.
ASGQHNSPLH
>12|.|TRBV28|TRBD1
ATQGQGVYSPLH
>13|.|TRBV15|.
ATSREGATNEKLF
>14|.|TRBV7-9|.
ASSPRRARPNYGYT
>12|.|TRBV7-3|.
ASSQEGRGETQY
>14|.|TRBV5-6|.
ASSARTALRYNEQF